This TCR beta chain was identified in a study of T cell changes during pregnancy in multiple sclerosis. Assay: immunoSEQ multiplex PCR; the TCRdb copy retains only in-frame clones and omits some. The table includes about 93,000 clones, approximately 90% detected once. Germline V gene sequence: CDR1 LNHDA, CDR2 SQIVND (reference sequence). There are 13 residues in the CDR3. Germline trimming cut 9 bases from V and 6 bases from J; bases unmatched to any gene: 7. This sample comprised peripheral blood, obtained before pregnancy. The chain recombines TRBV19 with TRBJ2-4; 8 bases line up with TRBD1. This clonotype was sampled from a female donor with multiple sclerosis, enrolled in a pregnancy study. The CDR3 DNA is TGTGCCAGCGGACAGGGTTATGGAAACATTCAGTACTTC. This codes for CASGQGYGNIQYF.